This T cell receptor (beta chain) was identified during a study of T-cell memory formation after mild COVID-19 listed by TCRdb under 2021. Broadly, across the study: TCR sequence clusters from the two donors were largely donor specific. In a couple of donors, T-cell clones that expanded and contracted after mild COVID-19 were followed by sequencing TCRalpha and TCRbeta repertoires longitudinally. Two young, previously healthy adult volunteers, one female and one male, were included in the cohort. Overall study results and their limits: From day 15 to 85, contracting clones showed balanced CD4/CD8 phenotypes, whereas a second wave of clones that expanded from day 15 to 37 leaned towards CD4+. Some responding clones were found in pre-infection memory, which suggests that pre-existing cross-reactive memory T cells took part in the SARS-CoV-2 response. Contracting CD4+ clones were found mainly in CM and EM memory subsets, while CD8+ clones were enriched in EMRA. The study included only a couple of mild cases, and larger cohorts that include severe cases with pre-infection samples were judged to be necessary. Whether the second-wave clones peaking on day 37 were SARS-CoV-2 specific was not confirmed.

From the cysteine through the phenylalanine, the CDR3 covers 14 amino acids. Just the 42-base CDR3 DNA is kept, in frame starting at base 1. The CDR1 and CDR2 encoded by the germline V gene (reference sequence) are LNHNV and YYDKDF. V was cut back by 1 base and J by 3 bases, leaving a gap of 8 bases between them. As concerns this clonotype: Which antigen it targets is not known. No base-level quality is on record; no much larger clone is a single base apart.

Ficoll-Paque density gradient centrifugation was used to isolate PBMCs. Sequenced using an Illumina NovaSeq 6000. Using 5'RACE with constant-segment primers, TCRalpha and TCRbeta cDNA libraries were constructed, with sample barcodes and unique molecular identifiers added in the process. Trizol reagent was used to extract RNA from every sample. Libraries were amplified in two PCR steps, with a second sample barcode and Illumina TruSeq adapters added in the second step. Sequencing of the libraries was done on an Illumina NovaSeq, producing 2 x 150 bp paired-end reads. Under the source paper's analysis protocol: Reads were demultiplexed and collapsed into UMI-guided consensus sequences with migec v1.2.7. Using mixcr v2.1.11, the UMI consensuses were aligned to TRA and TRB V and J templates and assembled into clonotypes. Clonotypes were classified as expanded or contracted when called significant by both edgeR and NoisET, with noise models trained on biological replicates. edgeR calls used a false discovery rate-adjusted p below 0.01 and a log2 fold-change threshold of 1. PCA with hierarchical clustering of max-normalized trajectories of the 1000 most abundant clonotypes was used as exploratory dynamics analysis. Separately sequenced CD4+ and CD8+ repertoires were used to assign a CD4 or CD8 phenotype to each responding clone. Using fastp at Q25 and MiXCR, TCRdb reprocessed the public reads and kept productive beta chains. Records with the same CDR3 protein are collapsed into one entry carrying the most frequent genes and DNA. TCRdb's processing, not the study's, gives the V and J calls here. Counted in this sample were approximately 440,000 distinct CDR3 sequences; over 15% of them appeared once. Approximately 8.4% of the sample rests with the top ten.

The TCR comes from an adult woman who had mild COVID-19 (a few samples of this study predate the infection). The sample titles of this study are shuffled in the database, so cell type and time point are left out; the donor was told from shared clones. Source material: PBMCs or a T cell subset sorted from them (not recorded which). Recombination joined TRBV15 with TRBJ2-3; the D gene remains uncertain. The CDR3 protein: CATSRVQRTDTQYF. The nucleotide sequence is TGTGCCACCAGCAGAGTGCAGCGTACAGATACGCAGTATTTT.